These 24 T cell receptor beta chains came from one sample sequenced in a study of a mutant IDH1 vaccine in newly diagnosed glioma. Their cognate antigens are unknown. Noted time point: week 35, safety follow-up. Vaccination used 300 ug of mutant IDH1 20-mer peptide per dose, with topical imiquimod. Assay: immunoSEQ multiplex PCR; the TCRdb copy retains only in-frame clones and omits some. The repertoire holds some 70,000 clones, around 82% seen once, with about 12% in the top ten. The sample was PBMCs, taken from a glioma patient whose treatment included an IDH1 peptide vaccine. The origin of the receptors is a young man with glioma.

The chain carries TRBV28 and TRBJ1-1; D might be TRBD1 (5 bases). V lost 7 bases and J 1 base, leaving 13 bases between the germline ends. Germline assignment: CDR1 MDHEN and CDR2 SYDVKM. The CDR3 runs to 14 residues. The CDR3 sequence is CASTPGPKNTEAFF. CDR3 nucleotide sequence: TGTGCCAGCACCCCGGGACCGAAGAACACTGAAGCTTTCTTT.

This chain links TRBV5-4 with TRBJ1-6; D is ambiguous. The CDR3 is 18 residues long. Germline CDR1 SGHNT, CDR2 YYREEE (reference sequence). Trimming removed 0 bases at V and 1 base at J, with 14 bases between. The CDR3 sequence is CASSLGPAVGSYNSPLHF. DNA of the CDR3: TGTGCCAGCAGCTTGGGGCCAGCGGTGGGGTCCTATAATTCACCCCTCCACTTT.

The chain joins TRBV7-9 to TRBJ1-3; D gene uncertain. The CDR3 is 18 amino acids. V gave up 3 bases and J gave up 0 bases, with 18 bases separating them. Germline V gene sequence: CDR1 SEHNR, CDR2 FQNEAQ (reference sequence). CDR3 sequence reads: CASSFRKGVGSSGNTIYF. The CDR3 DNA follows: TGTGCCAGCAGCTTTAGAAAGGGTGTAGGAAGCTCTGGAAACACCATATATTTT.

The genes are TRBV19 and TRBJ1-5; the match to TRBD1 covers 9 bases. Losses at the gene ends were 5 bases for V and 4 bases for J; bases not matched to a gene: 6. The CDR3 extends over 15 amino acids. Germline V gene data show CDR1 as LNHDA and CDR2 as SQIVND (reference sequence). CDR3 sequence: CASSPSTGGNQPQHF. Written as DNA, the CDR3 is TGTGCCAGTAGTCCATCGACAGGGGGTAATCAGCCCCAGCATTTT.

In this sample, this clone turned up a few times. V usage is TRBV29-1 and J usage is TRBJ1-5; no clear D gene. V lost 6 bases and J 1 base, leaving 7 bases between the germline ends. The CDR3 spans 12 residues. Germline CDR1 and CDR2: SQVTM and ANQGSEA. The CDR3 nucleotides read TGCAGCGTGGGGTGGAGCAATCAGCCCCAGCATTTT. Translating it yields CSVGWSNQPQHF.

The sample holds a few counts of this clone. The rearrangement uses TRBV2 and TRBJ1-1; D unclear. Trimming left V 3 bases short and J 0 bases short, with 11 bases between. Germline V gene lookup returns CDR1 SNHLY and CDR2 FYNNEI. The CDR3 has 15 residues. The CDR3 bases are TGTGCCAGCAGTGAGAAGGAAAGAATGAACACTGAAGCTTTCTTT. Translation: CASSEKERMNTEAFF.

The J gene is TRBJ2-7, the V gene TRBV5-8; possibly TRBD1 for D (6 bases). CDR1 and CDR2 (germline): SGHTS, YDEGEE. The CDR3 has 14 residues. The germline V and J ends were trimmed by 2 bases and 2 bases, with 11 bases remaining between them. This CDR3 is CASSLQGLPYEQYF. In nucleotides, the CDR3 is TGTGCCAGCAGCTTACAGGGCCTGCCCTACGAGCAGTACTTC.

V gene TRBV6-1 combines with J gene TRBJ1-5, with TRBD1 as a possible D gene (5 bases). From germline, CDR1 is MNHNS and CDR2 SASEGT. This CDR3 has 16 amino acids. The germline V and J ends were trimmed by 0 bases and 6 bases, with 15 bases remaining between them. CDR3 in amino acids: CASSEARGSSGQPQHF. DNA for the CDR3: TGTGCCAGCAGTGAAGCGAGGGGTTCCAGCGGTCAGCCCCAGCATTTT.

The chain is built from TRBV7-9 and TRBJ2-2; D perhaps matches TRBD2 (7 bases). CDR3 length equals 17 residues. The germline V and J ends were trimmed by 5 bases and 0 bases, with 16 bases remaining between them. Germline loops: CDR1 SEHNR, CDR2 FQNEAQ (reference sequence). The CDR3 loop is CASSPPGGPANTGELFF. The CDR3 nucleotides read TGTGCCAGCAGCCCTCCCGGGGGGCCGGCGAACACCGGGGAGCTGTTTTTT.

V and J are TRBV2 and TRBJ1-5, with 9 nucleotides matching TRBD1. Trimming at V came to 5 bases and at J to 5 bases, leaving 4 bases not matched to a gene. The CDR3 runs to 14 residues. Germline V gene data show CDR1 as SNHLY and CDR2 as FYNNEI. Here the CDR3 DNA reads TGTGCCAGCAGTCAACAGGGGGCAGATCAGCCCCAGCATTTT. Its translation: CASSQQGADQPQHF.

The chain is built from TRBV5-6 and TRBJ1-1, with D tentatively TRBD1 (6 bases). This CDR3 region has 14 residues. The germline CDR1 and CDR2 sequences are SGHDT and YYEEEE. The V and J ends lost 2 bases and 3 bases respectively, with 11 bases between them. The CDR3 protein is CASSFGPGDTEAFF. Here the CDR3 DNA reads TGTGCCAGCAGCTTCGGACCAGGGGACACTGAAGCTTTCTTT.

The CDR3 DNA sequence: TGTGCCAGCAGTGAAGCGGCGCCACTAACACACTATGGCTACACCTTC. This codes for CASSEAAPLTHYGYTF. The J gene is TRBJ1-2, the V gene TRBV6-1, with D unclear. Germline V gene lookup returns CDR1 MNHNS and CDR2 SASEGT. This CDR3 has 16 amino acids. V was cut by 0 bases and J by 3 bases, with 14 bases left in between.

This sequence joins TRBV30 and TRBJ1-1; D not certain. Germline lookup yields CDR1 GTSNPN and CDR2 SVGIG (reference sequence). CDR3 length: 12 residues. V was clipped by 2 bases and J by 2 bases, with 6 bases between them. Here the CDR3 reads CAWSYLNTEAFF. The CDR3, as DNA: TGTGCCTGGAGTTATCTTAACACTGAAGCTTTCTTT.

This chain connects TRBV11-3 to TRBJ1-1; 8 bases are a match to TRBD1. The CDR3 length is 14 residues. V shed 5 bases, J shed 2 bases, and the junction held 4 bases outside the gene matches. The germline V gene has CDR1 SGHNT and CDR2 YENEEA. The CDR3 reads CASSHRGINTEAFF. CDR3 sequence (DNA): TGTGCCAGCAGCCACAGGGGGATAAACACTGAAGCTTTCTTT.

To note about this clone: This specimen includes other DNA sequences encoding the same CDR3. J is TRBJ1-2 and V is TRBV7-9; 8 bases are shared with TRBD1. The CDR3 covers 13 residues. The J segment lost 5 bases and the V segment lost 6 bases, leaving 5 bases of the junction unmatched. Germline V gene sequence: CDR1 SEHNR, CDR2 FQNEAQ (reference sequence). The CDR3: CASRTGTGYGYTF. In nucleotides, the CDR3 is TGTGCCAGCAGAACAGGGACAGGTTATGGCTACACCTTC.

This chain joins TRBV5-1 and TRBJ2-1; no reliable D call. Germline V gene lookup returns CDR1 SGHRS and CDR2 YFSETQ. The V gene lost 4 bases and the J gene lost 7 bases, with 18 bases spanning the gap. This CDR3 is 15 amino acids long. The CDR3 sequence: CASSLLSIRVNEQFF. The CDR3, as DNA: TGCGCCAGCAGCCTCTTGTCCATCCGGGTGAATGAGCAGTTCTTC.

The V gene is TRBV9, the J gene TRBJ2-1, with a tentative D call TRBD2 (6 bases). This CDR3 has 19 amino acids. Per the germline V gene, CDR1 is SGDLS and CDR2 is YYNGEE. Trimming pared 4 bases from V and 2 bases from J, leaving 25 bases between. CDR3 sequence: CASSPYTPTGAETYNEQFF. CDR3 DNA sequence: TGTGCCAGCAGCCCATACACCCCAACGGGAGCCGAGACCTACAATGAGCAGTTCTTC.

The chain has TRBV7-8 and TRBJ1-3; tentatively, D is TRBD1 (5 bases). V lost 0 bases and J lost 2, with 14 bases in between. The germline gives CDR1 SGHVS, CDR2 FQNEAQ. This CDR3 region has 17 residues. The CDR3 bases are TGTGCCAGCAGCTTAGCGACCAGGGTGAGGGCTGGAAACACCATATATTTT. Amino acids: CASSLATRVRAGNTIYF.

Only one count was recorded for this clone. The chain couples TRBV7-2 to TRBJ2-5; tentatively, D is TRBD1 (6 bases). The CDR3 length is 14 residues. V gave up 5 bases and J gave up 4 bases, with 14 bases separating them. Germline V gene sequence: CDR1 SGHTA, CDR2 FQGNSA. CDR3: CASSPWGRGETQYF. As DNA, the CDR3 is TGTGCCAGCAGCCCCTGGGGCAGGGGAGAGACCCAGTACTTC.

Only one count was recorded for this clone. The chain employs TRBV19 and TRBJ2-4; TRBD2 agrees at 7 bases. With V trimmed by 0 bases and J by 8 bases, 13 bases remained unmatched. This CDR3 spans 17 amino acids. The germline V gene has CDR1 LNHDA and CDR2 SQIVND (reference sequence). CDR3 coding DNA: TGTGCCAGTAGTATAGATCGAGGCGGGGGAGGGGTGGACATTCAGTACTTC. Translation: CASSIDRGGGGVDIQYF.

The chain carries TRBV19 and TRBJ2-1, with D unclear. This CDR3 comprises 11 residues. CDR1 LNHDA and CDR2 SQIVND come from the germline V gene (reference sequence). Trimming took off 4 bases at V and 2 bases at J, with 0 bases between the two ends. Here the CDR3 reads CASSTYNEQFF. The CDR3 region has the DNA TGTGCCAGTAGTACCTACAATGAGCAGTTCTTC.

The CDR3 sequence: CASSPLPGPGLDYGYTF. Here the CDR3 DNA reads TGTGCCAGCTCACCACTGCCCGGGCCGGGGTTGGACTATGGCTACACCTTC. The genes are TRBV18 and TRBJ1-2; no firm D call. V lost 1 base, J lost 3 bases, and 18 bases lay in between. Germline loops: CDR1 KGHSH, CDR2 LQKENI. The CDR3 has 17 amino acids.

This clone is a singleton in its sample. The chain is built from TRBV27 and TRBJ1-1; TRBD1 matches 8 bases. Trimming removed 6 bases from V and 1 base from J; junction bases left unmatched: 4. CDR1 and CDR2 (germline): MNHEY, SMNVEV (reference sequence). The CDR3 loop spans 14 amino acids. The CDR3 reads CASRPGQGNTEAFF. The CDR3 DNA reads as TGTGCCAGCAGGCCAGGACAGGGGAACACTGAAGCTTTCTTT.

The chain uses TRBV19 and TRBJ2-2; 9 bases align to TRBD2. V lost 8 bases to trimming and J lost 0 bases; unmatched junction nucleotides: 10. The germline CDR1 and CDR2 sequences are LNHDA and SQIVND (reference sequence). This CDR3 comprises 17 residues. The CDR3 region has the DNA TGTGCCAGTCGGCTAGCGGGGAGAGTGTCGAACACCGGGGAGCTGTTTTTT. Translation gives CASRLAGRVSNTGELFF.